The 19 T cell receptor beta chains below come from one sample, sequenced in a study of blood T cell repertoires in COVID-19. Libraries were prepared by immunoSEQ multiplex PCR; TCRdb keeps only in-frame clonotypes and omits some of them. The table records 450,000 to 500,000 clones, more than 85% of them present only once. The sequenced sample was PBMCs or T cells enriched from blood (not recorded which). The receptors originated from a woman between 55 and 75 years old who had recovered from COVID-19.

This chain links TRBV5-4 with TRBJ2-7, with TRBD2 matching 16 bases. The trim removed 4 bases at V and 7 bases at J, leaving 11 bases unmatched. There are 17 residues in the CDR3. CDR1 and CDR2 from the germline V gene are SGHNT and YYREEE (reference sequence). CDR3 in amino acids: CASSPGTSGGGRLEQYF. The CDR3 coding sequence is TGTGCCAGCAGCCCGGGGACTAGCGGGGGGGGCCGACTAGAGCAGTACTTC.

The chain uses TRBV9 and TRBJ2-7, with TRBD1 as a possible D gene (6 bases). Germline V gives CDR1 SGDLS, CDR2 YYNGEE. The V end was cut by 0 bases, the J end by 8 bases, with 15 bases between. The CDR3 has 14 residues. CDR3 region: CASSVGRGVNQQYF. DNA for the CDR3: TGTGCCAGCAGCGTAGGCAGGGGAGTAAACCAGCAGTACTTC.

In the case of this clone: One end of the junction varies from germline; a read error may be responsible. Other DNA sequences within the sample encode an identical CDR3. This chain connects TRBV5-1 to TRBJ1-2; 8 nucleotides agree with TRBD1. This CDR3 region has 13 residues. CDR1 and CDR2 (germline): SGHRS, YFSETQ. Written as DNA, the CDR3 is TGCGCCAGCAGTTTGGGACAGGTCTATGGCTACACCTTC. This sequence encodes CASSLGQVYGYTF. The whole variable domain, filled in from reference TRBV5-1 and TRBJ1-2, reads KAGVTQTPRYLIKTRGQQVTLSCSPISGHRSVSWYQQTPGQGLQFLFEYFSETQRNKGNFPGRFSGRQFSNSRSEMNVSTLELGDSALYLCASSLGQVYGYTFGSGTRLTVV.

J is TRBJ1-5 and V is TRBV10-3; 9 bases match TRBD1. The J segment lost 2 bases and the V segment lost 5 bases, leaving 4 bases of the junction unmatched. Germline lookup yields CDR1 ENHRY and CDR2 SYGVKD. This CDR3 spans 15 amino acids. The CDR3 sequence is CAISTGGGGNQPQHF. In DNA, the CDR3 is TGTGCCATCAGTACAGGGGGCGGGGGCAATCAGCCCCAGCATTTT.

On this clone itself: This same CDR3 is encoded by further DNA sequences in the sample. The chain links TRBV19 to TRBJ2-7; the match to TRBD1 covers 10 bases. Germline CDR1 and CDR2: LNHDA and SQIVND (reference sequence). The V segment lost 4 bases and the J segment 2 bases; nucleotides outside the gene matches: 2. The CDR3 totals 14 residues. The CDR3 sequence: CASSSGTGAYEQYF. In nucleotides, the CDR3 is TGTGCCAGTAGTAGCGGGACAGGGGCCTACGAGCAGTACTTC.

The rearrangement uses TRBV9 and TRBJ2-1, with D perhaps matching TRBD1 (6 bases). V was shortened by 4 bases and J by 4 bases, with 12 bases between the two germline ends. CDR1 and CDR2 from the germline V gene are SGDLS and YYNGEE. This CDR3 contains 14 residues. The CDR3 here is CASSPSGEYNEQFF. CDR3 bases: TGTGCCAGCAGCCCCTCAGGGGAGTACAATGAGCAGTTCTTC.

The rearrangement links TRBV19 to TRBJ2-3; 8 nucleotides agree with TRBD2. Germline CDR1 is LNHDA and CDR2 is SQIVND (reference sequence). Trimming removed 4 bases from V and 2 bases from J; junction bases left unmatched: 5. The CDR3 has 15 amino acids. CDR3 protein: CASSSLAGPTDTQYF. The CDR3 DNA reads TGTGCCAGTAGTAGTTTAGCGGGGCCCACAGATACGCAGTATTTT.

V is TRBV10-3 and J is TRBJ1-2; the match to TRBD1 covers 7 bases. CDR3 size: 12 residues. Germline CDR1 ENHRY, CDR2 SYGVKD. J was trimmed by 6 bases and V by 8 bases; bases with no gene match: 6. The chain's CDR3 is CAIRLGTDGYTF. In DNA form, the CDR3 reads TGTGCCATCCGGCTAGGGACAGATGGCTACACCTTC.

The genes are TRBV21-1 and TRBJ2-2; whether TRBD2, the table's D call, matches the DNA was not checked. TRBV21-1 is designated a pseudogene. This CDR3 is built from 16 residues. The CDR3 bases are TGTGCCGGAAGACGGGGCAGCGGGGGAAAGGCCGGGGAGCTGTTTTTT. Translated: CAGRRGSGGKAGELFF.

The chain employs TRBV29-1 and TRBJ1-3; the D is unclear. V was trimmed by 1 base and J by 0 bases, leaving 10 bases between them. Germline lookup yields CDR1 SQVTM and CDR2 ANQGSEA. The CDR3 runs 15 residues. This CDR3 is CSVEGPNGSGNTIYF. CDR3 nucleotides: TGCAGCGTTGAAGGGCCAAATGGCTCTGGAAACACCATATATTTT.

This clone turned up a few times. The rearrangement joins TRBV5-5 to TRBJ1-1; D is perhaps TRBD1 (6 bases). In germline, CDR1 is SGHKS, CDR2 YYEKEE (reference sequence). This CDR3 has 13 amino acids. V gave up 5 bases and J gave up 7 bases, with 15 bases separating them. The CDR3: CASSFQGLGEAFF. The CDR3 nucleotides read TGTGCCAGCAGTTTCCAGGGGCTAGGTGAAGCTTTCTTT.

CDR3 protein: CASSLQSRGMNTEAFF. Here the CDR3 DNA reads TGTGCCAGCAGCTTACAGAGCAGGGGAATGAACACTGAAGCTTTCTTT. The rearrangement uses TRBV7-2 and TRBJ1-1, with a weak D call TRBD1 (6 bases). The V gene lost 2 bases and the J gene lost 0 bases, with 13 bases spanning the gap. CDR3 size: 16 residues. Per the germline V gene, CDR1 is SGHTA and CDR2 is FQGNSA. Supplemented by reference TRBV7-2 and TRBJ1-1, the full variable domain reads GAGVSQSPSNKVTEKGKDVELRCDPISGHTALYWYRQSLGQGLEFLIYFQGNSAPDKSGLPSDRFSAERTGGSVSTLTIQRTQQEDSAVYLCASSLQSRGMNTEAFFGQGTRLTVV.

V is TRBV5-8 and J is TRBJ2-7; the match to TRBD1 covers 8 bases. Germline V lookup: CDR1 SGHTS, CDR2 YDEGEE. The CDR3 totals 17 residues. The V gene end was trimmed by 4 bases and the J gene end by 4 bases; junction bases not matched to a gene: 16. CDR3: CASSLDPGQGLLYEQYV. The CDR3, as DNA: TGTGCCAGCAGCCTTGACCCCGGACAGGGATTGTTGTACGAGCAGTACGTC.

The V call is TRBV24-1, the J call TRBJ2-2; 8 bases match TRBD1. The trim removed 3 bases at V and 8 bases at J, leaving 4 bases unmatched. Germline V gives CDR1 KGHDR, CDR2 SFDVKD. This CDR3 has 14 amino acids. Here the CDR3 reads CATSDTGTGGELFF. CDR3 in DNA: TGTGCCACCAGTGATACCGGGACAGGAGGGGAGCTGTTTTTT.

The chain links TRBV12-5 to TRBJ1-5; tentative D call: TRBD1 (6 bases). The CDR3 is 13 amino acids. The ends were cut back, 7 bases at V and 2 bases at J, with 9 bases in the middle. Germline CDR1 is LGHNT and CDR2 is FRNRAP. The CDR3 here is CASVAGGNQPQHF. For the CDR3, the DNA is TGTGCTAGTGTGGCAGGGGGCAATCAGCCCCAGCATTTT.

V is TRBV5-1 and J is TRBJ1-4, with 9 bases matching TRBD1. The germline V gene encodes CDR1 SGHRS and CDR2 YFSETQ. V shed 2 bases, J shed 7 bases, and the junction held 9 bases outside the gene matches. CDR3 length: 16 residues. The CDR3 DNA follows: TGCGCCAGCAGCTTACAGACACAGGGGGCGGGTGAAAAACTGTTTTTT. Amino acid sequence: CASSLQTQGAGEKLFF.

The genes are TRBV4-1 and TRBJ1-6, with TRBD1 as a possible D gene (6 bases). This CDR3 is built from 14 residues. Germline V lookup: CDR1 MGHRA, CDR2 YSYEKL. Trimming left V 5 bases short and J 9 bases short, with 14 bases between. The CDR3 reads CASSAGAGGSPLHF. Written as DNA, the CDR3 is TGCGCCAGCAGCGCAGGGGCAGGTGGTTCACCCCTCCACTTT.

The chain is built from TRBV5-6 and TRBJ2-2; 7 bases map to TRBD1. Germline CDR1 is SGHDT and CDR2 is YYEEEE. V trimming: 4 bases; J trimming: 0 bases; junction bases outside the gene matches: 6. The CDR3 is 16 residues long. The CDR3 protein is CASSHTGQSNTGELFF. DNA for the CDR3: TGTGCCAGCAGCCATACGGGACAGTCGAACACCGGGGAGCTGTTTTTT. The complete variable domain, with remaining parts taken from reference TRBV5-6 and TRBJ2-2, reads DAGVTQSPTHLIKTRGQQVTLRCSPKSGHDTVSWYQQALGQGPQFIFQYYEEEERQRGNFPDRFSGHQFPNYSSELNVNALLLGDSALYLCASSHTGQSNTGELFFGEGSRLTVL.

Here the CDR3 DNA reads TGTGCCTGGACCGGTCCCGGGACAGGGAACTACACCTTC. It codes for CAWTGPGTGNYTF. The chain carries TRBV30 and TRBJ1-2, with 9 bases lining up with TRBD1. Looked up from germline, CDR1 is GTSNPN and CDR2 is SVGIG (reference sequence). The junction had 10 bases not matched to a gene; V was cut back by 4 bases and J by 10 bases. The CDR3 is made up of 13 amino acids.